A single sample is the source of the 31 T cell receptor beta chains below, sequenced in a study of PD-1 blockade in classical Hodgkin lymphoma. Sequencing was performed with immunoSEQ multiplex PCR; in TCRdb, only in-frame clones are kept and a portion is missing. The top ten clones hold around 12% of a sample with approximately 65,000 clones, around 89% of them seen once. Each patient experienced a relapse that followed autologous stem cell transplantation, and brentuximab vedotin exposure varied. Sequences were derived from peripheral blood mononuclear cells (PBMCs), sampled at baseline. Receptor source: a human donor with classical Hodgkin lymphoma.

Only one count was recorded for this clone. V gene TRBV6-1 combines with J gene TRBJ1-6; no clear D. The CDR3 sequence is 14 residues long. Germline CDR1 reads MNHNS; CDR2 reads SASEGT. The V end was cut by 0 bases, the J end by 7 bases, with 7 bases between. The CDR3 loop is CASSEAVENSPLHF. As DNA, the CDR3 is TGTGCCAGCAGTGAAGCGGTCGAGAATTCACCCCTCCACTTT.

The rearrangement joins TRBV4-1 to TRBJ2-1; TRBD1 matches at 7 bases. The J segment lost 0 bases and the V segment lost 0 bases, leaving 8 bases of the junction unmatched. CDR1 and CDR2 (germline): MGHRA, YSYEKL. CDR3 length: 18 amino acids. The CDR3 sequence: CASSQDSLRGSSYNEQFF. The CDR3 nucleotides are TGCGCCAGCAGCCAAGATAGTCTCAGGGGGAGCTCCTACAATGAGCAGTTCTTC.

The chain joins TRBV15 to TRBJ2-1; D is ambiguous. Germline loops: CDR1 LNHNV, CDR2 YYDKDF (reference sequence). The CDR3 totals 15 residues. Trimming removed 2 bases from V and 6 bases from J, with 14 bases in between. CDR3 amino acids: CATSRSRLILNEQFF. The CDR3 DNA is TGTGCCACCAGCAGATCCAGACTGATTCTCAATGAGCAGTTCTTC.

On this clone itself: The same CDR3 is also encoded by other DNA sequences in this sample. The chain uses TRBV30 and TRBJ1-1; D ambiguous. The germline V gene encodes CDR1 GTSNPN and CDR2 SVGIG (reference sequence). The CDR3 spans 12 residues. V lost 4 bases and J 0 bases, leaving 6 bases between the germline ends. CDR3 in amino acids: CAWTDLNTEAFF. The CDR3 DNA reads as TGTGCCTGGACCGACCTGAACACTGAAGCTTTCTTT.

CDR3: CSVEGQHYGYTF. DNA for the CDR3: TGCAGCGTTGAAGGACAGCACTATGGCTACACCTTC. V is TRBV29-1 and J is TRBJ1-2, with D possibly matching TRBD1 (5 bases). Looked up from germline, CDR1 is SQVTM and CDR2 is ANQGSEA. V lost 1 base and J 3 bases, leaving 6 bases between the germline ends. The CDR3 consists of 12 residues.

The J gene is TRBJ1-3, the V gene TRBV18; D gene unclear. V was clipped by 2 bases and J by 4 bases, with 6 bases between them. This CDR3 comprises 13 residues. Germline-derived CDR1 and CDR2 are KGHSH and LQKENI. CDR3 region: CASSPGGGNTIYF. The DNA for the CDR3 is TGTGCCAGCTCACCAGGAGGGGGAAACACCATATATTTT.

This chain links TRBV28 with TRBJ2-7; D is possibly TRBD1 (6 bases). The CDR3 has 13 amino acids. Germline-derived CDR1 and CDR2 are MDHEN and SYDVKM. V was cut by 6 bases and J by 4 bases, with 13 bases left in between. The CDR3: CASRIGQLYEQYF. DNA of the CDR3: TGTGCCAGCAGAATCGGACAGCTTTACGAGCAGTACTTC.

CDR3 in amino acids: CASRLDRVGGYTF. The CDR3 DNA is TGTGCCAGCAGGCTTGACCGGGTAGGCGGCTACACCTTC. The chain joins TRBV28 to TRBJ1-2; D unresolved. The V end lost 6 bases, the J end lost 8 bases, and 16 bases lay between the germline ends. CDR3 size: 13 residues. Germline values: CDR1 MDHEN, CDR2 SYDVKM.

V and J are TRBV4-3 and TRBJ1-1; 10 bases line up with TRBD1. J was trimmed by 0 bases and V by 4 bases; bases with no gene match: 2. The CDR3 spans 15 residues. The V gene's germline CDR1 is LGHNA and CDR2 YSLEER. CDR3 bases: TGCGCCAGCAGCCCCGGGACAGGGGTGAACACTGAAGCTTTCTTT. It yields the protein CASSPGTGVNTEAFF.

The rearrangement uses TRBV30 and TRBJ1-2, with TRBD1 matching 8 bases. V lost 2 bases, J lost 7 bases, and 3 bases stayed unmatched. The CDR3 spans 12 residues. The germline gives CDR1 GTSNPN, CDR2 SVGIG (reference sequence). The CDR3 region is CAWSPGQGGYTF. The CDR3 DNA reads TGTGCCTGGAGTCCCGGACAGGGTGGCTACACCTTC. Full variable domain (remainder filled in from reference TRBV30 and TRBJ1-2): SQTIHQWPATLVQPVGSPLSLECTVEGTSNPNLYWYRQAAGRGLQLLFYSVGIGQISSEVPQNLSASRPQDRQFILSSKKLLLSDSGFYLCAWSPGQGGYTFGSGTRLTVV.

The J gene is TRBJ2-7, the V gene TRBV6-8, with 8 bases identical to TRBD2. Germline-derived CDR1 and CDR2 are MNHGY and SAAAGT. This CDR3 contains 15 residues. The V segment lost 6 bases and the J segment 2 bases; nucleotides outside the gene matches: 9. The CDR3 nucleotides read TGTGCCAGCAGCCACCGGGGGGGAGGAACCTACGAGCAGTACTTC. As protein: CASSHRGGGTYEQYF.

CDR3 nucleotides: TGTGCCAGCAGCGTAGGATTTGCGGGGGCAGGGGATACGCAGTATTTT. This encodes CASSVGFAGAGDTQYF. This rearrangement joins TRBV9 to TRBJ2-3; possibly TRBD2 for D (7 bases). The CDR3 is 16 residues long. CDR1 SGDLS and CDR2 YYNGEE come from the germline V gene. The V and J ends lost 0 bases and 6 bases respectively, with 17 bases between them. Using reference TRBV9 and TRBJ2-3 for the parts outside the CDR3, the full variable domain is DSGVTQTPKHLITATGQRVTLRCSPRSGDLSVYWYQQSLDQGLQFLIQYYNGEERAKGNILERFSAQQFPDLHSELNLSSLELGDSALYFCASSVGFAGAGDTQYFGPGTRLTVL.

This sequence joins TRBV7-9 and TRBJ2-3; TRBD1 aligns across 7 bases. The length of the CDR3 is 15 residues. CDR1 is SEHNR and CDR2 is FQNEAQ in the germline V gene (reference sequence). V trimming: 4 bases; J trimming: 5 bases; junction bases outside the gene matches: 9. CDR3 loop: CASSSTDREGDTQYF. DNA of the CDR3: TGTGCCAGCAGCTCCACCGACAGGGAAGGAGATACGCAGTATTTT. Supplemented by reference TRBV7-9 and TRBJ2-3, the full variable domain reads DTGVSQNPRHKITKRGQNVTFRCDPISEHNRLYWYRQTLGQGPEFLTYFQNEAQLEKSRLLSDRFSAERPKGSFSTLEIQRTEQGDSAMYLCASSSTDREGDTQYFGPGTRLTVL.

This clone occurred once. The chain uses TRBV7-2 and TRBJ2-1; D is tentatively TRBD1 or TRBD2 (5 bases each). There are 15 residues in the CDR3. V lost 5 bases and J lost 0, with 11 bases in between. The germline V gene has CDR1 SGHTA and CDR2 FQGNSA. This CDR3 reads CASSSNGGSYNEQFF. CDR3 DNA: TGTGCCAGCAGCAGTAATGGGGGCTCCTACAATGAGCAGTTCTTC.

The rearrangement uses TRBV9 and TRBJ1-6; 11 bases line up with TRBD1. The CDR3 spans 19 residues. V shed 0 bases and J 5 bases; nucleotides not matched to a gene: 10. Germline V gene data show CDR1 as SGDLS and CDR2 as YYNGEE. In nucleotides, the CDR3 is TGTGCCAGCAGCGTAGCTACGGGGACAGGGGGTTTCCATAATTCACCCCTCCACTTT. Encoded protein: CASSVATGTGGFHNSPLHF. The full variable domain, its missing parts supplied by reference TRBV9 and TRBJ1-6, is DSGVTQTPKHLITATGQRVTLRCSPRSGDLSVYWYQQSLDQGLQFLIQYYNGEERAKGNILERFSAQQFPDLHSELNLSSLELGDSALYFCASSVATGTGGFHNSPLHFGNGTRLTVT.

The CDR3 DNA follows: TGTGCCAGCAGTTACGGGGGGGAAAAACTGTTTTTT. Translating gives CASSYGGEKLFF. V and J are TRBV6-5 and TRBJ1-4, with D possibly being TRBD1 (5 bases). The V end lost 2 bases, the J end lost 8 bases, and 6 bases lay between the germline ends. This CDR3 has 12 residues. Germline assignment: CDR1 MNHEY and CDR2 SVGAGI.

This sequence joins TRBV10-3 and TRBJ2-5; 13 bases are a match to TRBD2. The CDR3 spans 17 residues. V shed 4 bases and J 4 bases; nucleotides not matched to a gene: 9. Germline CDR1 and CDR2: ENHRY and SYGVKD. The DNA of the CDR3 is TGTGCCATCAGTGTTGGACTAGCGGGGGCCGGGGGAGAGACCCAGTACTTC. Residues: CAISVGLAGAGGETQYF.

The chain combines TRBV6-5 with TRBJ1-4; D may be TRBD1 (5 bases). V was shortened by 4 bases and J by 4 bases, with 10 bases between the two germline ends. The CDR3 has 14 residues. Per germline, CDR1 MNHEY and CDR2 SVGAGI. In DNA, the CDR3 is TGTGCCAGCAGTTCCCGGGACGGTAATGAAAAACTGTTTTTT. Protein: CASSSRDGNEKLFF.

The V call is TRBV9, the J call TRBJ1-2, with a tentative D call TRBD1 (5 bases). This CDR3 has 17 residues. The ends were cut back, 0 bases at V and 8 bases at J, with 23 bases in the middle. From germline, CDR1 is SGDLS and CDR2 YYNGEE. The CDR3 loop reads CASSVATWAGPDRGYTF. The DNA of the CDR3 is TGTGCCAGCAGCGTAGCTACTTGGGCAGGGCCGGATCGGGGCTACACCTTC.

This chain joins TRBV19 and TRBJ1-6; 7 bases map to TRBD1. Germline V CDR1 and CDR2: LNHDA, SQIVND (reference sequence). The CDR3 is made up of 15 amino acids. J was trimmed by 8 bases and V by 3 bases; bases with no gene match: 7. CDR3 nucleotides: TGTGCCAGTAGTATTGGGGACAGCCTATATTCACCCCTCCACTTT. This encodes CASSIGDSLYSPLHF.

This clone has only one observation. The chain joins TRBV7-9 to TRBJ1-6; 9 bases align to TRBD1. The length of the CDR3 is 16 residues. CDR1 is SEHNR and CDR2 is FQNEAQ in the germline V gene (reference sequence). The trim removed 1 base at V and 13 bases at J, leaving 11 bases unmatched. CDR3 in DNA: TGTGCCAGCAGCTTAGAAACCGGGACAGGGTTAACTCCCCTCCACTTT. It specifies CASSLETGTGLTPLHF. The full variable domain, its missing parts supplied by reference TRBV7-9 and TRBJ1-6, is DTGVSQNPRHKITKRGQNVTFRCDPISEHNRLYWYRQTLGQGPEFLTYFQNEAQLEKSRLLSDRFSAERPKGSFSTLEIQRTEQGDSAMYLCASSLETGTGLTPLHFGNGTRLTVT.

The chain employs TRBV27 and TRBJ2-7, with 7 bases fitting TRBD1. J gave up 0 bases and V 4 bases, and 3 bases lay outside the gene matches. The CDR3 covers 14 residues. Germline-derived CDR1 and CDR2 are MNHEY and SMNVEV (reference sequence). The CDR3 coding sequence is TGTGCCAGCAGTTACAGGGGAAGCTCCTACGAGCAGTACTTC. Amino acid sequence: CASSYRGSSYEQYF.

This clone was seen a handful of times. J is TRBJ1-1 and V is TRBV6-5; D unresolved. This CDR3 region has 11 residues. CDR1 and CDR2 (germline): MNHEY, SVGAGI. The germline V and J ends were trimmed by 6 bases and 7 bases, with 9 bases remaining between them. The CDR3 DNA sequence: TGTGCCAGCAGCCTCAGAGATGAAGCTTTCTTT. This encodes CASSLRDEAFF.

The rearrangement links TRBV29-1 to TRBJ1-2, with TRBD1 matching over 8 bases. The CDR3 is 14 residues long. Germline CDR1 SQVTM, CDR2 ANQGSEA. V was pared by 4 bases and J by 5 bases, with 9 bases of the junction left unmatched. The CDR3 loop is CSVGSGTGPYGYTF. CDR3 in DNA: TGCAGCGTTGGATCCGGGACAGGTCCATATGGCTACACCTTC.

V and J are TRBV7-8 and TRBJ1-4; the D is unclear. This CDR3 is 14 amino acids long. Trimming stripped 2 bases from V and 8 bases from J, with 12 bases between. Germline V lookup: CDR1 SGHVS, CDR2 FQNEAQ. CDR3 nucleotides: TGTGCCAGCAGCTTATCGGGGTTTAGGGAAAAACTGTTTTTT. Its translation: CASSLSGFREKLFF.

This chain connects TRBV7-2 to TRBJ2-5; no definite D call. Trimming removed 1 base from V and 2 bases from J, with 8 bases in between. Per the germline V gene, CDR1 is SGHTA and CDR2 is FQGNSA. The CDR3 length is 14 residues. The CDR3 loop reads CASSLGSVQETQYF. The CDR3 coding sequence is TGTGCCAGCAGCTTAGGGAGCGTACAAGAGACCCAGTACTTC.

The V and J genes are TRBV4-3 and TRBJ2-2; 12 nucleotides match TRBD1. Looked up from germline, CDR1 is LGHNA and CDR2 is YSLEER. V lost 5 bases to trimming and J lost 3 bases; unmatched junction nucleotides: 7. CDR3 size: 17 residues. CDR3: CASSRGTGGPDTGELFF. The CDR3 DNA reads as TGCGCCAGCAGCAGAGGGACAGGGGGCCCGGACACCGGGGAGCTGTTTTTT.

The J gene is TRBJ2-5, the V gene TRBV19; 7 nucleotides agree with TRBD1. In germline, CDR1 is LNHDA, CDR2 SQIVND (reference sequence). This CDR3 is built from 14 residues. The ends lost 5 bases at V and 0 bases at J; junction bases unmatched: 3. The CDR3: CASSSGTDQETQYF. DNA of the CDR3: TGTGCCAGTAGTTCGGGGACAGACCAAGAGACCCAGTACTTC.

V is TRBV30 and J is TRBJ2-7; D might be TRBD1 (5 bases). Germline values: CDR1 GTSNPN, CDR2 SVGIG (reference sequence). The germline V and J ends were trimmed by 1 base and 6 bases, with 13 bases remaining between them. CDR3 length: 13 residues. Here the CDR3 reads CAWSEDGAAEQYF. The CDR3 DNA sequence: TGTGCCTGGAGTGAAGATGGGGCAGCCGAGCAGTACTTC.

This chain uses TRBV19 with TRBJ2-7; 8 bases are a match to TRBD1. Germline V lookup: CDR1 LNHDA, CDR2 SQIVND (reference sequence). V lost 8 bases and J lost 9; bases outside the gene matches: 3. The CDR3 has 10 residues. In nucleotides, the CDR3 is TGTGCCAGTGCAGGGGGCGCGCAGTACTTC. It codes for CASAGGAQYF.

This chain links TRBV29-1 with TRBJ2-2; the match to TRBD1 covers 8 bases. V shed 7 bases, J shed 3 bases, and the junction held 4 bases outside the gene matches. The germline gives CDR1 SQVTM, CDR2 ANQGSEA. The CDR3 is made up of 13 amino acids. CDR3 in DNA: TGCAGCGCACACAGGGGGGACACCGGGGAGCTGTTTTTT. This translates into CSAHRGDTGELFF.